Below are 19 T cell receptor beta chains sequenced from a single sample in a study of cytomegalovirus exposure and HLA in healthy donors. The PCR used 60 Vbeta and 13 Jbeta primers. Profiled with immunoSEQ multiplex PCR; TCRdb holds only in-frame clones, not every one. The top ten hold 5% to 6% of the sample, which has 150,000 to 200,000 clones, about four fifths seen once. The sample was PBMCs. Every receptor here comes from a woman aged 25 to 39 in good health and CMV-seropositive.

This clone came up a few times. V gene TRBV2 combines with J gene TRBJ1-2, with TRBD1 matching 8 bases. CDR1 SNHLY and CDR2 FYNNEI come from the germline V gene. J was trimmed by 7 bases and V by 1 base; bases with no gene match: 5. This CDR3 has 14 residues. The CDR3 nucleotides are TGTGCCAGCAGTGAAGGAGGGACAGGAGGTGGCTACACCTTC. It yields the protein CASSEGGTGGGYTF. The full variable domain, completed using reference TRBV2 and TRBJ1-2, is EPEVTQTPSHQVTQMGQEVILRCVPISNHLYFYWYRQILGQKVEFLVSFYNNEISEKSEIFDDQFSVERPDGSNFTLKIRSTKLEDSAMYFCASSEGGTGGGYTFGSGTRLTVV.

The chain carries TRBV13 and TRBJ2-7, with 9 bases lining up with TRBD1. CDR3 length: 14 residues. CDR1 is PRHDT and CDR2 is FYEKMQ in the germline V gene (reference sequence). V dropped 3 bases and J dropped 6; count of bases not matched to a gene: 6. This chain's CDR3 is CASSLWGQGGEQYF. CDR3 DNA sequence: TGTGCCAGCAGCTTGTGGGGACAGGGTGGCGAGCAGTACTTC.

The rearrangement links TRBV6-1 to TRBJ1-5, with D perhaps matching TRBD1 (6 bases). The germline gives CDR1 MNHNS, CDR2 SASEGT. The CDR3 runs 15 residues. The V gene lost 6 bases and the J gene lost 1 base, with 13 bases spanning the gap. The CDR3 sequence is CASRGAANSNQPQHF. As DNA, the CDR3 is TGTGCCAGCAGGGGGGCAGCGAACAGCAATCAGCCCCAGCATTTT.

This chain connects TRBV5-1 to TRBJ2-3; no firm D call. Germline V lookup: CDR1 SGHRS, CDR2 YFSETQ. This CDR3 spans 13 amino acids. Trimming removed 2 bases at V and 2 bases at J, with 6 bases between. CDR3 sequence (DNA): TGCGCCAGCAGCTTAGCCCCCACAGATACGCAGTATTTT. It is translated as CASSLAPTDTQYF. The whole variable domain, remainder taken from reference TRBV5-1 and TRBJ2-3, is KAGVTQTPRYLIKTRGQQVTLSCSPISGHRSVSWYQQTPGQGLQFLFEYFSETQRNKGNFPGRFSGRQFSNSRSEMNVSTLELGDSALYLCASSLAPTDTQYFGPGTRLTVL.

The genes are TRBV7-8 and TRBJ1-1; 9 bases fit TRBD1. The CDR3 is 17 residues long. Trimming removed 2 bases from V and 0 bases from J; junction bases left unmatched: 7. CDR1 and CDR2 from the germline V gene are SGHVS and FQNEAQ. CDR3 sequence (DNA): TGTGCCAGCAGCTTACGAACAGGGGGCTTCATGAACACTGAAGCTTTCTTT. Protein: CASSLRTGGFMNTEAFF.

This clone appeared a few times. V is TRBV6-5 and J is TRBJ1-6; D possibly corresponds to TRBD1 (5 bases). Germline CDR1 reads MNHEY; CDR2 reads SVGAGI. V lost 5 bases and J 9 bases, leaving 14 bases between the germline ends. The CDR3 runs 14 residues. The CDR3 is CASSGTGVGSPLHF. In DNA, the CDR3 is TGTGCCAGCAGTGGTACGGGGGTCGGTTCACCCCTCCACTTT.

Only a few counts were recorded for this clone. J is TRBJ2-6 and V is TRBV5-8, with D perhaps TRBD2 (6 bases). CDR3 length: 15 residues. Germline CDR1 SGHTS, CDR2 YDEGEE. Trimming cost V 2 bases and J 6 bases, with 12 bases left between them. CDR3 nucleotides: TGTGCCAGCAGCTTCGGGGGATTTGAGGCCAACGTCCTGACTTTC. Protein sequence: CASSFGGFEANVLTF.

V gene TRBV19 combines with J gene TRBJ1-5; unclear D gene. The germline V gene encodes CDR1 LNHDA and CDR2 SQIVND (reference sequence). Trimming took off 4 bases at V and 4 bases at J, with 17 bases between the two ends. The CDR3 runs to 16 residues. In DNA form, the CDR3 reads TGTGCCAGTAGTAATCTAGGCGGGAGGGTTAATCAGCCCCAGCATTTT. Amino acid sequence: CASSNLGGRVNQPQHF.

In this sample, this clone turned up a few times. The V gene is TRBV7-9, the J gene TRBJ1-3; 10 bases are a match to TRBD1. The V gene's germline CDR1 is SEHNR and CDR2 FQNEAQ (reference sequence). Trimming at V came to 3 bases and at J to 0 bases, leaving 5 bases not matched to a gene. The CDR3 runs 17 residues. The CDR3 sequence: CASSFGGQGVSGNTIYF. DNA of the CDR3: TGTGCCAGCAGCTTTGGCGGACAGGGGGTCTCTGGAAACACCATATATTTT.

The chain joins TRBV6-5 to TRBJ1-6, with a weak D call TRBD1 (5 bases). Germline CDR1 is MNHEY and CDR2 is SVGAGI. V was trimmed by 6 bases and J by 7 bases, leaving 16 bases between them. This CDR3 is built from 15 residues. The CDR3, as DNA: TGTGCCAGCAGAAAAGCGGGACTCGAGAATTCACCCCTCCACTTT. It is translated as CASRKAGLENSPLHF.

CDR3 DNA: TGCGCCAGCAGCCAAGATAGAAGTGGTGGAGCTTTCTTT. Translation: CASSQDRSGGAFF. J is TRBJ1-1 and V is TRBV4-3; D call uncertain. The CDR3 has 13 residues. V lost 0 bases to trimming and J lost 10 bases, with 12 bases between them. Germline loops: CDR1 LGHNA, CDR2 YSLEER.

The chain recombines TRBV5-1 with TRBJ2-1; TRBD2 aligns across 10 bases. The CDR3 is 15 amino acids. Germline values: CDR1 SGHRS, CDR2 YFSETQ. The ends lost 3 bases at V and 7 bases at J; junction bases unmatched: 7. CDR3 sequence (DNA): TGCGCCAGCAGCTCCGACGGGACTAGCGTGAATGAGCAGTTCTTC. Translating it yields CASSSDGTSVNEQFF.

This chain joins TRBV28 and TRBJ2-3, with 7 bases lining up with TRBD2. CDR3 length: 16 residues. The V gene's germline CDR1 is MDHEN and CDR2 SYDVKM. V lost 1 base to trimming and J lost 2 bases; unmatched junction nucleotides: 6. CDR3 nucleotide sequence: TGTGCCAGCAGTTTATACGATAGCGGGCACACAGATACGCAGTATTTT. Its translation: CASSLYDSGHTDTQYF.

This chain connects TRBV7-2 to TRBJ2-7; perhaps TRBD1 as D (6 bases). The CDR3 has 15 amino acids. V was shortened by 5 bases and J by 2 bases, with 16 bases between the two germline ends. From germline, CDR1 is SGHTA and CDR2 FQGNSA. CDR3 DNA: TGTGCCAGCAGCCGAACAGGGTCGGACACCTACGAGCAGTACTTC. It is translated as CASSRTGSDTYEQYF.

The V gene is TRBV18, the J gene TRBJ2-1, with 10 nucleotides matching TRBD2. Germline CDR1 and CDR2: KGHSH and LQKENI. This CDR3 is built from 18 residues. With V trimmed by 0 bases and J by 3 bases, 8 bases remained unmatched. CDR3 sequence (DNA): TGTGCCAGCTCACCACCGGGGGCTAGCGGGGGCCTCTACAATGAGCAGTTCTTC. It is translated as CASSPPGASGGLYNEQFF.

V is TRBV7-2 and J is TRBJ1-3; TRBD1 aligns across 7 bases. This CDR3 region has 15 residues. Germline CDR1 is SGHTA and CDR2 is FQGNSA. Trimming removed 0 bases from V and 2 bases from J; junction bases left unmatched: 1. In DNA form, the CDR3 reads TGTGCCAGCAGCTTAGCGGGACAGACTGGAAACACCATATATTTT. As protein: CASSLAGQTGNTIYF.

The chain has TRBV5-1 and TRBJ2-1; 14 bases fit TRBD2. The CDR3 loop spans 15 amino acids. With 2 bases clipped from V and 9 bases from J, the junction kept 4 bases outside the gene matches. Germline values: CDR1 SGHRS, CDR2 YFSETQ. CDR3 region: CASSFGLAGGGEQFF. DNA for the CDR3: TGCGCCAGCAGCTTTGGACTAGCGGGGGGAGGTGAGCAGTTCTTC.

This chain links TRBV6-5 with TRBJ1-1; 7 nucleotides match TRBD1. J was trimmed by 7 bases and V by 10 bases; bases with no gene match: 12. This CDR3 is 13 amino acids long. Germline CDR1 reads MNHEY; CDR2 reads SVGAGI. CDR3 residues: CATHGTALLEAFF. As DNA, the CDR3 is TGTGCCACCCACGGGACAGCCCTTCTTGAAGCTTTCTTT.

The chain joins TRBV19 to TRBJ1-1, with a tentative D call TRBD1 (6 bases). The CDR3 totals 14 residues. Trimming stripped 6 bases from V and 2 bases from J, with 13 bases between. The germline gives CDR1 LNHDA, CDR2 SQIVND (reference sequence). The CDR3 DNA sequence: TGTGCCAGTAGACAGCAGGACAGTAACACTGAAGCTTTCTTT. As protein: CASRQQDSNTEAFF.